This is a list of T cell receptor beta chains from one sample in a study of T cells after yellow fever vaccination. TCRdb analysed the 5' RACE reads with MiXCR anew, one entry per CDR3 protein. There are about 300,000 distinct CDR3 sequences in the sample; approximately 10% occur only once, and 3% to 3.5% lies in the top ten. Sequencing was performed on CD4+ T cells sorted from PBMCs, taken 5 days after the yellow fever booster vaccination. These receptors all come from a man aged 18 to 35 who received the YFV17D yellow fever vaccine. The CDR3 runs from the conserved cysteine through the conserved F or W. The D gene is left open where the match is weak. Not all rows give a size; the values are once, few, many and, for expanded clones, a class.

clone size,D gene,V gene,J gene,CDR3 protein
few,TRBD2,TRBV6-5,TRBJ2-7,CASSYTRLASYEQYF
.,TRBD1,TRBV18,TRBJ1-5,CASSAGQGTMVQPQHF
many,.,TRBV20-1,TRBJ2-5,CSARDRRGYQETQYF
few,TRBD2,TRBV2,TRBJ2-5,CASARGGFETQYF
.,.,TRBV5-1,TRBJ2-5,CASSLAVTQETQYF
.,TRBD1,TRBV6-2/TRBV6-3,TRBJ1-2,CASSRDRGRTNYGYTF
.,.,TRBV20-1,TRBJ1-5,CSASATVGNQPQHF
.,.,TRBV6-2/TRBV6-3,TRBJ1-2,CASSYWAGVDGYTF
.,.,TRBV3-1,TRBJ1-1,CAAAGSEGVTEAFF
many,TRBD1,TRBV20-1,TRBJ2-7,CSAEGATRTGDLYEQYF
few,.,TRBV3-1,TRBJ2-1,CASSRSHLRGGDEQFF
many,TRBD2,TRBV4-1,TRBJ2-3,CASSQVGAGDTQYF
many,TRBD1,TRBV10-3,TRBJ2-3,CAISESIGRGRRDTQYF
many,.,TRBV5-1,TRBJ2-5,CASSLTAQETQYF
few,TRBD2,TRBV27,TRBJ2-5,CASSLSTRGGRETQYF
.,.,TRBV3-1,TRBJ2-3,CASSHRVGTDTQYF
many,.,TRBV28,TRBJ1-2,CASSLVKYGYTF
many,TRBD2,TRBV3-1,TRBJ2-6,CASSPGLAGRSGANVLTF
.,.,TRBV4-1,TRBJ1-2,CASSHPGRSYGYTF
.,.,TRBV7-2,TRBJ1-2,CASSLQTAVYGYTF
few,.,TRBV20-1,TRBJ2-3,CSARDGYGADTQYF
.,TRBD1,TRBV5-6,TRBJ1-5,CASSLRQGLSNQPQHF
many,.,TRBV5-1,TRBJ2-5,CASSLMGEPHQETQYF
few,TRBD2,TRBV30,TRBJ2-1,CAWRKLAGPTYNEQFF
few,.,TRBV5-1,TRBJ2-3,CASSLGQEGSGTQYF
.,TRBD1,TRBV4-3,TRBJ1-1,CASSQEGQGGDTEAFF
.,.,TRBV6-6,TRBJ2-1,CASTLTSGNEQFF
few,TRBD2,TRBV18,TRBJ2-5,CASSPPGLAVETQYF
many,.,TRBV5-1,TRBJ1-2,CASSLDNRDDGYTF
.,TRBD1,TRBV7-2,TRBJ1-2,CASSSRQGAEGYTF
.,.,TRBV6-1,TRBJ1-1,CASSANRVRTEAFF
few,.,TRBV5-1,TRBJ2-5,CASTQNGGLETQYF
many,.,TRBV4-2,TRBJ2-1,CASSRRSRGEGSNEQFF
few,.,TRBV4-2,TRBJ2-3,CASSQDRGAAGDTQYF
many,.,TRBV5-1,TRBJ2-2,CASSFSTGELFF
many,.,TRBV5-8,TRBJ1-6,CASSHVYGNSPLHF
few,.,TRBV29-1,TRBJ1-2,CSVGEGNYGYTF
.,.,TRBV6-2/TRBV6-3,TRBJ2-7,CASMEETRVEQYF
many,TRBD1,TRBV4-1,TRBJ1-1,CASSQLYRGGTEAFF
.,.,TRBV7-2,TRBJ2-6,CASSFRRSSSGANVLTF
few,.,TRBV4-3,TRBJ2-3,CASSQDRYGSATDTQYF
few,TRBD1,TRBV20-1,TRBJ1-2,CSARDLTGSYGYTF
few,.,TRBV18,TRBJ1-3,CASSPLGSTISGNTIYF
many,.,TRBV7-8,TRBJ1-5,CASSLIHQGRRFQPQHF
many,.,TRBV10-3,TRBJ2-5,CAIRYRADQETQYF
many,.,TRBV5-5,TRBJ1-1,CASSLVPYMNTEAFF
.,TRBD2,TRBV7-9,TRBJ2-5,CASDSGGGDRETQYF
few,.,TRBV5-1,TRBJ2-3,CASGQRALTDTQYF
many,TRBD2,TRBV29-1,TRBJ2-7,CSVQAGADEQYF
many,.,TRBV11-2,TRBJ2-7,CASSLDQIAEQYF
.,.,TRBV4-2,TRBJ1-2,CASSQDRVRRRGYTF
.,.,TRBV7-2,TRBJ2-1,CASSLEGTPYNEQFF
.,TRBD1,TRBV19,TRBJ2-1,CASSMAQGAVRYSYNEQFF
many,TRBD1,TRBV5-1,TRBJ2-3,CASSGGQAHTDTQYF
many,.,TRBV28,TRBJ2-4,CASSSRGAKNIQYF
.,.,TRBV28,TRBJ1-1,CASSPGIGVYTEAFF
few,TRBD2,TRBV20-1,TRBJ2-3,CSAGSGGASRDTQYF
.,.,TRBV6-4,TRBJ1-2,CASSEDQRGYTF
few,TRBD1,TRBV5-1,TRBJ1-2,CASSLGQGSSGYTF
few,TRBD1,TRBV30,TRBJ1-6,CAWSVGGQGDSPLHF